Below, one T cell receptor (beta chain) is given with its context. What it binds is unknown. This entry belongs to a study of cytomegalovirus exposure and HLA in healthy donors. Whole-study findings and limits: The later analysis indicated that the majority of CMV-associated TCR beta chains appeared HLA-restricted. Later on, a genetic analysis was performed. It linked a missense variant in DCLRE1C with V- and J-gene trimming of TCR beta. Indistinguishable V segments such as TRBV6-2 and TRBV6-3 were excluded. Per a later analysis, about 15,000 TCR beta sequences showed association with HLA alleles at 0.05 false discovery rate.

Both 60 Vbeta primers and 13 Jbeta primers went into the PCR. This table comes from immunoSEQ multiplex PCR, and its TCRdb copy is limited to in-frame clones, with some not included. This repertoire shows over 150,000 clones, roughly four fifths found once; its top ten account for less than 15%. From germline, CDR1 is SEHNR and CDR2 FQNEAQ (reference sequence). J was trimmed by 1 base and V by 4 bases; bases with no gene match: 2. The CDR3 is 15 residues long. Sequencing was carried out using PBMCs. The source is a woman in her forties or fifties in good health and CMV-seronegative. This chain links TRBV7-9 with TRBJ1-1; TRBD1 matches 11 bases. The CDR3 sequence is CASSWTGGPNTEAFF. The DNA of the CDR3 is TGTGCCAGCAGCTGGACAGGGGGCCCGAACACTGAAGCTTTCTTT.